Each of the 27 T cell receptor beta chains below was sequenced from the same sample in a study of GPR56 and killer-like receptors on CD4 memory cells. Cells were FACS-enriched into one of five CD4+ populations defined by killer cell lectin-like receptor and GPR56 expression. Using the reads, TCRdb records one entry per CDR3 protein without DNA. This sample lists about 2,400 distinct CDR3 sequences; its ten largest clones have roughly 4%. Specimen: memory CD4+ T cells from blood. These TCRs come from a human donor in good health.

This clonotype is identified as large from frequency. The V gene is TRBV7-2, the J gene TRBJ2-3; absent DNA, TCRdb's TRBD2 call cannot be checked. Looked up from germline, CDR1 is SGHTA and CDR2 is FQGNSA. The CDR3 has 16 residues. The CDR3 reads CASSSPPGPSTDTQYF.

In terms of frequency, this clonotype is medium-sized. The chain carries TRBV30 and TRBJ2-5. The CDR3 has 12 residues. Germline CDR1 is GTSNPN and CDR2 is SVGIG (reference sequence). CDR3 amino acids: CAWSANQETQYF.

Considering frequency, this clonotype is medium-sized. The chain has TRBV6-2 or TRBV6-3 and TRBJ2-7; the TCRdb D gene call, TRBD2, has no DNA to confirm it. CDR3 length: 16 amino acids. Germline V CDR1 and CDR2: MNHEY, SVGEGT. The CDR3 reads CASREAPGSGAYEQYF.

The chain is built from TRBV7-2 and TRBJ2-7; TCRdb's D gene call, TRBD2, goes unchecked for lack of DNA. CDR1 is SGHTA, CDR2 FQGNSA, per germline. This CDR3 is 16 amino acids long. The CDR3 loop reads CASSPPPLGRVGEQYF.

J is TRBJ2-3 and V is TRBV7-3; lacking DNA, the TRBD2 call made by TCRdb goes unchecked. Germline V gene data show CDR1 as SGHTA and CDR2 as FQGTGA. This CDR3 is 15 amino acids long. The CDR3 region is CASSTSGPYTDTQYF.

This clonotype registers medium-sized by frequency. This chain uses TRBV10-3 with TRBJ1-1; no DNA is available, so the TRBD1 call from TCRdb remains unchecked. The CDR3 is made up of 14 amino acids. Per the germline V gene, CDR1 is ENHRY and CDR2 is SYGVKD. The chain's CDR3 is CAIGPPGGNTEAFF.

This CDR3 is CASSHHGTEAFF. J is TRBJ1-1 and V is TRBV11-2. There are 12 residues in the CDR3. From germline, CDR1 is SGHAT and CDR2 FQNNGV.

This clonotype ranks as medium-sized (0.01 to 0.1%) in terms of frequency. V usage is TRBV6-5 and J usage is TRBJ2-5; with no DNA, the TCRdb D assignment of TRBD2 cannot be verified. Germline CDR1 and CDR2: MNHEY and SVGAGI. The CDR3 contains 12 residues. CDR3: CASSGEEQTQYF.

Here the CDR3 reads CASSEAIAGGYNEQFF. The chain is built from TRBV6-1 and TRBJ2-1; the TCRdb D gene call, TRBD2, has no DNA to confirm it. The CDR3 extends over 16 amino acids. Germline V gene sequence: CDR1 MNHNS, CDR2 SASEGT.

The chain's CDR3 is CASSIGGQGWLAGGQETQYF. The chain has TRBV19 and TRBJ2-5; the D call of TRBD1 rests on TCRdb alone, since no DNA is present to check it. CDR1 is LNHDA, CDR2 SQIVND, per germline (reference sequence). The CDR3 is 20 amino acids.

Considering frequency, this clonotype is medium-sized. This sequence joins TRBV27 and TRBJ2-5; TCRdb's assignment of TRBD2 cannot be checked, as there is no DNA. Looked up from germline, CDR1 is MNHEY and CDR2 is SMNVEV (reference sequence). The CDR3 length is 16 residues. This chain's CDR3 is CASSLRAGGPRVTQYF.

By frequency, this clonotype is medium-sized. The rearrangement links TRBV7-2 to TRBJ1-3; the TCRdb call, TRBD1, lacks DNA for checking. CDR1 SGHTA and CDR2 FQGNSA come from the germline V gene. The CDR3 extends over 15 amino acids. This CDR3 is CASSFQDRGGNTIYF.

This clonotype is identified as large from frequency. V usage is TRBV7-2 and J usage is TRBJ2-1; there is no DNA to check the TCRdb D call of TRBD2. Germline V lookup: CDR1 SGHTA, CDR2 FQGNSA. The CDR3 has 16 residues. The CDR3 loop reads CASSLTSGGPYNEQFF.

Measured by frequency, this clonotype is medium-sized. The CDR3 is CASSLEGAYNEQFF. V and J are TRBV7-9 and TRBJ2-1. The CDR3 covers 14 residues. The V gene's germline CDR1 is SEHNR and CDR2 FQNEAQ (reference sequence).

J is TRBJ2-5 and V is TRBV10-1; TCRdb reports TRBD1, a call that lacks DNA to check it against. CDR1 is WNHNN and CDR2 is SYGVQD in the germline V gene (reference sequence). The CDR3 runs 15 residues. CDR3 loop: CASSPAGTAQETQYF.

This clonotype shows up as large by frequency. The rearrangement joins TRBV27 to TRBJ1-2; the TCRdb D gene call, TRBD1, has no DNA to confirm it. Germline V gene sequence: CDR1 MNHEY, CDR2 SMNVEV (reference sequence). The CDR3 loop spans 13 amino acids. The CDR3 here is CASSPTGARGYTF.

This clonotype counts as medium-sized by frequency. The V and J genes are TRBV6-5 and TRBJ2-1; with no DNA, the TCRdb D assignment of TRBD2 cannot be verified. The CDR3 is 18 residues long. CDR1 and CDR2 from the germline V gene are MNHEY and SVGAGI. Here the CDR3 reads CASSWTSGGPPSYNEQFF.

This clonotype counts as medium-sized by frequency. The rearrangement links TRBV5-4 to TRBJ1-5; TCRdb names TRBD1, which stays unverified in the absence of DNA. The CDR3 is 14 amino acids. Germline-derived CDR1 and CDR2 are SGHNT and YYREEE (reference sequence). The CDR3 reads CASSLGGGSQPQHF.

By frequency, this clonotype is medium-sized (0.01 to 0.1%). V usage is TRBV13 and J usage is TRBJ1-1. The CDR3 runs 12 residues. The germline V gene has CDR1 PRHDT and CDR2 FYEKMQ (reference sequence). This CDR3 is CASSRVSVEAFF.

The rearrangement links TRBV25-1 to TRBJ1-3; TCRdb reports TRBD1, a call that lacks DNA to check it against. The CDR3 covers 14 residues. Looked up from germline, CDR1 is MGHDK and CDR2 is SYGVNS. The CDR3: CASRPRGSGNTIYF. The entire variable domain, with the rest obtained from reference TRBV25-1 and TRBJ1-3, is as follows: EADIYQTPRYLVIGTGKKITLECSQTMGHDKMYWYQQDPGMELHLIHYSYGVNSTEKGDLSSESTVSRIRTEHFPLTLESARPSHTSQYLCASRPRGSGNTIYFGEGSWLTVV.

This clonotype is medium-sized (0.01 to 0.1%) by frequency. The gene calls are TRBV19 and TRBJ1-5; the D call of TRBD1 rests on TCRdb alone, since no DNA is present to check it. The CDR3 spans 14 residues. Germline assignment: CDR1 LNHDA and CDR2 SQIVND (reference sequence). This CDR3 reads CASSIYRGNQPQHF.

This clonotype is deemed medium-sized (0.01 to 0.1%) by its frequency. The chain recombines TRBV19 with TRBJ1-2. The germline CDR1 and CDR2 sequences are LNHDA and SQIVND (reference sequence). The CDR3 runs to 13 residues. CDR3 protein: CASSNAGNYGYTF.

V and J are TRBV11-2 and TRBJ2-5; the D gene TCRdb calls, TRBD1, cannot be checked with no DNA. Germline loops: CDR1 SGHAT, CDR2 FQNNGV. The CDR3 totals 15 residues. The CDR3 sequence: CASSLDRGRGETQYF.

The chain is built from TRBV27 and TRBJ2-7; TCRdb returns TRBD1, unconfirmable since there is no DNA. Germline V CDR1 and CDR2: MNHEY, SMNVEV (reference sequence). The CDR3 runs to 13 residues. The chain's CDR3 is CASRGQGRHEQYF.

The V call is TRBV2, the J call TRBJ1-1. CDR1 and CDR2 from the germline V gene are SNHLY and FYNNEI. The CDR3 runs 13 residues. This chain's CDR3 is CASSRIANTEAFF.

This clonotype is classed as medium-sized (0.01 to 0.1%) by frequency. The chain employs TRBV19 and TRBJ1-2. The CDR3 spans 14 residues. Looked up from germline, CDR1 is LNHDA and CDR2 is SQIVND (reference sequence). CDR3 sequence reads: CASSRRRGGYGYTF.

The rearrangement uses TRBV29-1 and TRBJ2-4; TCRdb outputs TRBD1, but without DNA this stays unchecked. Looked up from germline, CDR1 is SQVTM and CDR2 is ANQGSEA. This CDR3 contains 11 residues. The CDR3 here is CSAGGAGIQYF. Using reference TRBV29-1 and TRBJ2-4 for the parts outside the CDR3, the full variable domain is SAVISQKPSRDICQRGTSLTIQCQVDSQVTMMFWYRQQPGQSLTLIATANQGSEATYESGFVIDKFPISRPNLTFSTLTVSNMSPEDSSIYLCSAGGAGIQYFGAGTRLSVL.